This is a list of T cell receptor beta chains from one sample in a study of OX40 agonist ivuxolimab in advanced cancers. TCRdb's copy holds only in-frame clones and misses some; the assay was immunoSEQ multiplex PCR. The table includes 59,000 or so clones, approximately 86% detected once. The sample in question was CD4+ or CD8+ T cells sorted from blood, obtained in a trial of the OX40 agonist ivuxolimab. These receptors originate from an adult with an advanced solid tumor such as melanoma, head and neck, liver or kidney cancer. The CDR3 runs from the conserved cysteine through the conserved F or W. A D gene is named only where the DNA matches it firmly. Clone size is shown for a subset of rows, as once, few, many or a class of expanded clone.

clone size: few; V gene: TRBV6-5; J gene: TRBJ1-2; D gene: .; CDR3 protein: CASTRRSANYGYTF; CDR3 DNA: TGTGCCAGCACCCGACGGTCCGCTAACTATGGCTACACCTTC
clone size: .; V gene: TRBV28; J gene: TRBJ2-2; D gene: .; CDR3 protein: CASSFPRRELFF; CDR3 DNA: TGTGCCAGCAGTTTCCCCCGTCGGGAGCTGTTTTTT
clone size: few; V gene: TRBV30; J gene: TRBJ1-1; D gene: .; CDR3 protein: CAWRVNTEAFF; CDR3 DNA: TGTGCCTGGAGGGTCAACACTGAAGCTTTCTTT
clone size: .; V gene: TRBV6-6; J gene: TRBJ1-2; D gene: .; CDR3 protein: CASSRVGKGGYTF; CDR3 DNA: TGTGCCAGCAGTCGGGTTGGGAAAGGTGGCTACACCTTC
clone size: .; V gene: TRBV5-6; J gene: TRBJ1-1; D gene: .; CDR3 protein: CASSFYLLGGRGFF; CDR3 DNA: TGTGCCAGCAGCTTCTACCTACTGGGCGGCCGGGGTTTCTTT
clone size: .; V gene: TRBV6-6; J gene: TRBJ1-5; D gene: .; CDR3 protein: CASTRAPDQPQHF; CDR3 DNA: TGTGCCAGCACTCGTGCGCCGGATCAGCCCCAGCATTTT
clone size: once; V gene: TRBV7-9; J gene: TRBJ2-3; D gene: TRBD1; CDR3 protein: CASSLRDRGSTDTQYF; CDR3 DNA: TGTGCCAGCAGCCTTCGTGACAGGGGTAGCACAGATACGCAGTATTTT
clone size: once; V gene: TRBV2; J gene: TRBJ1-1; D gene: .; CDR3 protein: CASSPRNTEAFF; CDR3 DNA: TGTGCCAGCAGCCCAAGGAACACTGAAGCTTTCTTT
clone size: .; V gene: TRBV5-6; J gene: TRBJ1-5; D gene: .; CDR3 protein: CASSSYRWGKGNQPQHF; CDR3 DNA: TGTGCCAGCAGCTCCTACAGGTGGGGGAAGGGCAATCAGCCCCAGCATTTT
clone size: .; V gene: TRBV6-5; J gene: TRBJ2-7; D gene: .; CDR3 protein: CASRARAGQAYEQYF; CDR3 DNA: TGTGCCAGCAGAGCGCGAGCGGGACAGGCCTACGAGCAGTACTTC
clone size: once; V gene: TRBV7-9; J gene: TRBJ2-5; D gene: .; CDR3 protein: CASSPESSGTQYF; CDR3 DNA: TGTGCCAGCAGCCCTGAAAGTAGCGGGACCCAGTACTTC
clone size: once; V gene: TRBV7-2; J gene: TRBJ1-6; D gene: .; CDR3 protein: CASSSGPGFYSPLHF; CDR3 DNA: TGTGCCAGCAGCTCAGGCCCGGGATTCTATTCACCCCTCCACTTT
clone size: .; V gene: TRBV7-1; J gene: TRBJ1-5; D gene: .; CDR3 protein: CASSLFGGQDGNQPQHF; CDR3 DNA: TGTGCCAGCAGCTTATTCGGGGGGCAGGACGGTAATCAGCCCCAGCATTTT
clone size: .; V gene: TRBV6-6; J gene: TRBJ2-1; D gene: .; CDR3 protein: CASSLKGRRFF; CDR3 DNA: TGTGCCAGCAGTTTGAAGGGACGTCGGTTCTTC
clone size: .; V gene: TRBV28; J gene: TRBJ1-2; D gene: .; CDR3 protein: CASLGGGEGKRWYTF; CDR3 DNA: TGTGCCAGCTTGGGGGGGGGCGAGGGTAAACGTTGGTACACCTTC
clone size: .; V gene: TRBV6-6; J gene: TRBJ1-1; D gene: .; CDR3 protein: CASSRSLDTEAFF; CDR3 DNA: TGTGCCAGTTCGAGGTCCTTGGACACTGAAGCTTTCTTT